This T cell receptor (beta chain) was recorded in a study of shared clonotypes between healthy human individuals. The CDR3 sequence is 14 residues long. Germline values: CDR1 SNHLY, CDR2 FYNNEI. The J segment lost 4 bases and the V segment lost 5 bases, leaving 3 bases of the junction unmatched. Findings and limits, study-wide: A small donor pool kept down the genetic and exposure-history diversity that was represented.

Those who donated were healthy HIV-negative adults, with no recent acute infections or vaccinations reported. Turning to this clone: The antigen is unknown.

The method was immunoSEQ multiplex PCR; TCRdb's version includes in-frame clones alone and lacks a portion of them. The repertoire holds about 1.1 million clones, with 77% as singletons. V usage is TRBV2 and J usage is TRBJ1-4, with 8 bases aligning to TRBD1. The clonotype was recovered from a man aged 18 to 30 in good health. Some clones in this sample may be carry-over from other donors' samples. The sequenced sample consisted of memory CD4+ T cells from PBMCs. Subset indicated: CD45RA-negative fraction. The CDR3 coding sequence is TGTGCCAGCAGTTTTGACAGGGGTAATGAAAAACTGTTTTTT. This codes for CASSFDRGNEKLFF.